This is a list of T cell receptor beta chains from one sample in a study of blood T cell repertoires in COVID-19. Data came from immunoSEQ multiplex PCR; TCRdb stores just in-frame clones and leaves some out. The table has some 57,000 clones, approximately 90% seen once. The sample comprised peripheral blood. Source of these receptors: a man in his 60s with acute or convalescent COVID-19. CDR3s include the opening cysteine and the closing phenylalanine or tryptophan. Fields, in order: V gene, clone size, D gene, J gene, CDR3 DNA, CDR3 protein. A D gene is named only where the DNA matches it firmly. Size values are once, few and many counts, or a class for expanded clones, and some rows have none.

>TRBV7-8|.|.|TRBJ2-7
TGTGCCAGCAGCTTAGGTACGGTCAACTACGAGCAGTACTTC
CASSLGTVNYEQYF
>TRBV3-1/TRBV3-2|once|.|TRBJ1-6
TGTGCCAGCAGCCAAGTTTTGGGCGGGAGCACCCTCCACTTT
CASSQVLGGSTLHF
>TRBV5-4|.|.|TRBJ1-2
TGTGCCAGCAGCTTAATGGGGGGTAACTATGGCTACACCTTC
CASSLMGGNYGYTF
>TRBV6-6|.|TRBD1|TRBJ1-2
TGTGCCAGTGCAAGGGGGCAAGGCTATGGCTACACCTTC
CASARGQGYGYTF
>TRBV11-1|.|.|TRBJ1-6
TGTGCCAGCAGCTTTTCCGAGCCTTCTTATTCACCCCTCCACTTT
CASSFSEPSYSPLHF
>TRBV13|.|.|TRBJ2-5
TGTGCCAGCAGCGGGACACGCCCTATAGAGACCCAGTACTTC
CASSGTRPIETQYF
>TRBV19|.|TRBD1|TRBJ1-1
TGTGCCAGTAGCAAAGGGACAGGGAGGCCCCTATGGGACCCTGAAGCTTTCTTT
CASSKGTGRPLWDPEAFF
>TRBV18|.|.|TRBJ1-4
TGTGCCAGCACGCGGGATAAAAGAGATGAAAAACTGTTTTTT
CASTRDKRDEKLFF
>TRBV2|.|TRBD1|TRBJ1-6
TGTGCCAGCAGTCCTGAGGGGACAGGCAATTCACCCCTCCACTTT
CASSPEGTGNSPLHF
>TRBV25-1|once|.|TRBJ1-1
TGTGCCAGCAGTGAATATGTTGTCGGTTTCATGAACACTGAAGCTTTCTTT
CASSEYVVGFMNTEAFF
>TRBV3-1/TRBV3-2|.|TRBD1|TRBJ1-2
TGTGCCAGCAGCCTAACCCCGGTCCCAGGGACAGGGTATGGCTACACCTTC
CASSLTPVPGTGYGYTF
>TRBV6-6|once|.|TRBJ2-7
TGTGCCAGCAGTCCCCGGAGAGGAGGGGCTAAGGCCTACGAGCAGTACTTC
CASSPRRGGAKAYEQYF
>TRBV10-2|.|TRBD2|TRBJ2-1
TGCGCCAGCAGGGTAGCGGGAGACTACAATGAGCAGTTCTTC
CASRVAGDYNEQFF
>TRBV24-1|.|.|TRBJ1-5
TGTGCCACCAGTGATTTGACAGGCAATCAGCCCCAGCATTTT
CATSDLTGNQPQHF
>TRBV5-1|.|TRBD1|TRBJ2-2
TGCGCCAGCAGCGTCGGGACAGGGCCCACCGGGGAGCTGTTTTTT
CASSVGTGPTGELFF
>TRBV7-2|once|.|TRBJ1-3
TGTGCCAGCAGCTTCGGGACACGGAGCAAAGACTCTGGAAACACCATATATTTT
CASSFGTRSKDSGNTIYF
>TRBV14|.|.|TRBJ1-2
TGTGCCAGCAGCCAAAGGTCCGCAGGGACTGGAGGCTACACCTTC
CASSQRSAGTGGYTF
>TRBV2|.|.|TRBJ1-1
TGTGCCAGTGGGGACGGGGAGGGACCAGCTTTCTTT
CASGDGEGPAFF
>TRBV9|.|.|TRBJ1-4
TGTGCCAGCAGCGCCCGAGACAGTGAAAAACTGTTTTTT
CASSARDSEKLFF
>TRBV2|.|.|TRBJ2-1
TGTGCCAGCAGCTCCCGGAATGAGCAGTTCTTC
CASSSRNEQFF
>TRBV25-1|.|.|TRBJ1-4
TGTGCCAGCAGTGACGCATCGGGGGAAAAACTGTTTTTT
CASSDASGEKLFF
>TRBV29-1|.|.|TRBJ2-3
TGCAGCGTCACCGCGGGACAGTCCACAGATACGCAGTATTTT
CSVTAGQSTDTQYF
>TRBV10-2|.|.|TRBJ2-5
TGCGCCAGCAGTGATGTGGACAGGGAGGGCGAGACCCAGTACTTC
CASSDVDREGETQYF
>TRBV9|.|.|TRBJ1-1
TGTGCCAGCAGCGTATCAGGTGGAAACACTGAAGCTTTCTTT
CASSVSGGNTEAFF
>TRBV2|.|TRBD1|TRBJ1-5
TGTGCCAGCAGGGTCGGGACAGGGGTTAATCAGCCCCAGCATTTT
CASRVGTGVNQPQHF
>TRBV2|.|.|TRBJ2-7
TGTGCCAGCAGTGAGGACAGCCCGTACGAGCAGTACTTC
CASSEDSPYEQYF
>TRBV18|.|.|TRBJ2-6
TGTGCCAGCTCACCCCTAGCCGCGCCTGGGGCCAACGTCCTGACTTTC
CASSPLAAPGANVLTF
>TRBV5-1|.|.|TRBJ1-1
TGCGCCAGCAGCTTGGAGCCGGGTTTGAACACTGAAGCTTTCTTT
CASSLEPGLNTEAFF
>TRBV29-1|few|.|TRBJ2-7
TGCAGTACGACAGACTCCTACGAGCAGTACTTC
CSTTDSYEQYF
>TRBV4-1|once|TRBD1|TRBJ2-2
TGCGCCAGCAGCCAAGATAGGCAGGGGGCGCAGAACGGGGAGCTGTTTTTT
CASSQDRQGAQNGELFF
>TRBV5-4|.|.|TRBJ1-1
TGTGCCAGCAGCTTGGACAGGTATCCTAACGCGGACACTGAAGCTTTCTTT
CASSLDRYPNADTEAFF
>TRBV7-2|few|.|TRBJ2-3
TGTGCCAGCAGCTTCACAGTCACAGATACGCAGTATTTT
CASSFTVTDTQYF
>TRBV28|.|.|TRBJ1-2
TGTGCCAGCAGTGGATCCCTCGGAACAGGTGAAGGCTACACCTTC
CASSGSLGTGEGYTF
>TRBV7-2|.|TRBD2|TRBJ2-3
TGTGCCAGCAGCTCAGCGGGGGCGCCCGCAGATACGCAGTATTTT
CASSSAGAPADTQYF
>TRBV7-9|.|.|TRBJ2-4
TGTGCCAGCAGCTTAGTTGGGCTAGCGAAAGACATTCAGTACTTC
CASSLVGLAKDIQYF
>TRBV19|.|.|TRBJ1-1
TGTGCCAGTAGAACCCCGGGGAAGAACACTGAAGCTTTCTTT
CASRTPGKNTEAFF
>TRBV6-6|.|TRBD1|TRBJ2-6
TGTGCCAGCAGAAGTGGACAGGGAAGCCCAAACGTCCTGACTTTC
CASRSGQGSPNVLTF
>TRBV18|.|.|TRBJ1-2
TGTGCCAGCTCGTCAGACAGCTATGGCTACACCTTC
CASSSDSYGYTF
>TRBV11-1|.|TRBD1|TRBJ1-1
TGTGCCAGCAGCCCACGAGAATACGGGACAGTCTATGCTTTCTTT
CASSPREYGTVYAFF
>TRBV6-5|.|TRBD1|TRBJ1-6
TGTGCCAGCAGTTACCTTTCCAGGGGGAATTCACCCCTCCACTTT
CASSYLSRGNSPLHF
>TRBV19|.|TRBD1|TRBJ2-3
TGTGCCACCCGGGACAGGGGAACAGATACGCAGTATTTT
CATRDRGTDTQYF
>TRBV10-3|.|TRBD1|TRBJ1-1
TGTGCTGTCAGGGCAGGGGGATTCGACACTGAAGCTTTCTTT
CAVRAGGFDTEAFF
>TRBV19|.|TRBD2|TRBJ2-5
TGTGCCAGTAGCGCCGGGACTAGCGGGGACTTCCAAGAGACCCAGTACTTC
CASSAGTSGDFQETQYF
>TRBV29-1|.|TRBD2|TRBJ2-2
TGCAGCGCGAAAGGACTAGCGTACACCGGGGAGCTGTTTTTT
CSAKGLAYTGELFF
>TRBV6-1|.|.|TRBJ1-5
TGTGCCAGCAGTGAAAAAGGTCAGGGTCAGCCCCAGCATTTT
CASSEKGQGQPQHF
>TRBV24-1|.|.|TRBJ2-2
TGTGCCACCAGTGCCGGGGGGACAGGCGGGGAGCTGTTTTTT
CATSAGGTGGELFF
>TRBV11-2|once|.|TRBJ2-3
TGTGCCAGCAGCTTTCCCGGGAATACGCAGTATTTT
CASSFPGNTQYF
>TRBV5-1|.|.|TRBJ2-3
TGCGCCAGCAGCTTGGCCGGCGGGGGCCTGGGTTTCGCGCAGTATTTT
CASSLAGGGLGFAQYF